This paragraph reports one T cell receptor (beta chain). Cohort placement rested on clinical history that participants reported themselves. Recovered participants had two consecutive negative NP/OP PCR tests, healthcare professional clearance, or symptom resolution. Authors' analysis steps: The authors estimated nucleated cell counts from reference gene primer amplification. Sequencing used immunoSEQ multiplex PCR; TCRdb keeps in-frame clones, though not all of them. The V and J calls and clone size were taken over from that table, and D and trimming were inferred from the DNA. The sample contains about 200,000 clones, 75% to 90% of which appear only once. This sample was taken from a study of blood T cell repertoires in COVID-19. V lost 2 bases to trimming and J lost 3 bases, with 15 bases between them. Germline V gene lookup returns CDR1 SGHNT and CDR2 YYREEE (reference sequence). There are 15 residues in the CDR3.

The receptor comes from a man aged 25-45 years who had recovered from COVID-19. Sequencing used PBMCs or T cells enriched from blood (not recorded which). The V and J genes are TRBV5-4 and TRBJ2-7; tentative D call: TRBD2 (6 bases). CDR3 region: CASSFRTGTDYEQYF. The CDR3 nucleotides read TGTGCCAGCAGCTTTCGGACCGGGACTGACTACGAGCAGTACTTC.